This T cell receptor (beta chain) came from a study of T cell repertoires in ileal Crohn's disease. Approximately 550 nanograms of biopsy DNA per sample underwent TCRB immunosequencing. Sequenced by immunoSEQ multiplex PCR; TCRdb stores in-frame clones only, minus some. The sample shows about 8,200 clones, 60% to 85% of them seen only once. This CDR3 comprises 14 residues. Germline values: CDR1 WSHSY, CDR2 SAAADI. V was pared by 5 bases and J by 7 bases, with 6 bases of the junction left unmatched. Sequenced: ileal tissue. The chain recombines TRBV10-2 with TRBJ2-2, with 8 bases matching TRBD2. This TCR was sampled from an adult with Crohn's disease. The DNA of the CDR3 is TGCGCCAGCAGTCCGAGCGGGGGAATCGGGGAGCTGTTTTTT. It is translated as CASSPSGGIGELFF.